These 14 T cell receptor beta chains share one sample of origin, sequenced in a study of cytomegalovirus exposure and HLA in healthy donors. This table comes from immunoSEQ multiplex PCR, and its TCRdb copy is limited to in-frame clones, with some not included. Of more than 120,000 clones listed, roughly 90% were seen once; the top ten hold 4.5%. The source material was PBMCs. These TCRs come from a man aged 18 to 30 in good health and CMV-seropositive.

This clone was counted only a few times. The chain uses TRBV10-3 and TRBJ2-7; 9 bases are shared with TRBD2. CDR3 length: 16 residues. Germline CDR1 ENHRY, CDR2 SYGVKD. V trimming: 2 bases; J trimming: 0 bases; junction bases outside the gene matches: 5. The CDR3 here is CAISEVAGDSSYEQYF. The CDR3 DNA follows: TGTGCCATCAGTGAGGTAGCGGGAGACTCCTCCTACGAGCAGTACTTC.

The chain employs TRBV7-9 and TRBJ2-6, with D possibly being TRBD1 (6 bases). V dropped 5 bases and J dropped 4 bases, with 15 bases sitting between them. Germline V gene lookup returns CDR1 SEHNR and CDR2 FQNEAQ (reference sequence). CDR3 length: 16 residues. The chain's CDR3 is CASSGLGAAGANVLTF. The CDR3 DNA is TGTGCCAGCAGCGGACTGGGGGCGGCCGGGGCCAACGTCCTGACTTTC.

This clone was seen once. V usage is TRBV7-2 and J usage is TRBJ2-1; TRBD2 matches at 8 bases. V shed 5 bases, J shed 1 base, and the junction held 13 bases outside the gene matches. Germline lookup yields CDR1 SGHTA and CDR2 FQGNSA. The CDR3 totals 18 residues. The CDR3: CASSVPSGLKVSYNEQFF. CDR3 in DNA: TGTGCCAGCAGCGTACCTAGCGGGCTAAAAGTGTCCTACAATGAGCAGTTCTTC.

The V call is TRBV19, the J call TRBJ1-5; the D is unclear. There are 14 residues in the CDR3. The germline V and J ends were trimmed by 2 bases and 7 bases, with 12 bases remaining between them. The germline V gene encodes CDR1 LNHDA and CDR2 SQIVND (reference sequence). The CDR3 DNA reads as TGTGCCAGTAGTATATCGGGAGGTTGGCAGCCCCAGCATTTT. It is translated as CASSISGGWQPQHF.

This clone was observed a few times. The chain employs TRBV9 and TRBJ1-1; perhaps TRBD1 as D (5 bases). Germline-derived CDR1 and CDR2 are SGDLS and YYNGEE. This CDR3 has 13 amino acids. Trimming left V 2 bases short and J 3 bases short, with 8 bases between. CDR3 sequence: CASSVPGDTEAFF. The CDR3 DNA is TGTGCCAGCAGCGTGCCGGGGGACACTGAAGCTTTCTTT.

The rearrangement uses TRBV5-1 and TRBJ1-1; D not resolved. Germline values: CDR1 SGHRS, CDR2 YFSETQ. The CDR3 is 14 residues long. With 6 bases removed from V and 11 bases from J, the gap between germline ends came to 23 bases. DNA for the CDR3: TGCGCCAGCACCTGGGAGGGCTTGCGGGGTGAGGCTTTCTTT. It is translated as CASTWEGLRGEAFF.

This chain uses TRBV7-6 with TRBJ2-5, with a possible D match to TRBD2 (6 bases). This CDR3 has 13 residues. Germline CDR1 reads SGHVS; CDR2 reads FNYEAQ. Trimming shortened V by 6 bases and J by 1 base, and 9 bases separated the two germline ends. CDR3 amino acids: CASSAGPQETQYF. The CDR3 DNA follows: TGTGCCAGCAGTGCGGGGCCCCAAGAGACCCAGTACTTC.

V gene TRBV6-1 combines with J gene TRBJ2-4; D is possibly TRBD2 (6 bases). The V gene lost 6 bases and the J gene lost 9 bases, with 12 bases spanning the gap. The CDR3 is made up of 12 amino acids. Per the germline V gene, CDR1 is MNHNS and CDR2 is SASEGT. In nucleotides, the CDR3 is TGTGCCAGCAGCCCACGGAGGGGCATTCAGTACTTC. It translates to CASSPRRGIQYF.

This clone was seen a few times. J is TRBJ1-5 and V is TRBV18, with 7 bases that match TRBD1. Trimming cost V 6 bases and J 2 bases; bases outside gene matches: 4. CDR1 KGHSH and CDR2 LQKENI come from the germline V gene. The CDR3 has 14 residues. CDR3 region: CASSADRGNQPQHF. In nucleotides, the CDR3 is TGTGCCAGCTCGGCTGACAGGGGCAATCAGCCCCAGCATTTT.

This clone was seen just once. The gene calls are TRBV6-1 and TRBJ2-5, with D hard to call. Germline CDR1 and CDR2: MNHNS and SASEGT. The CDR3 has 15 amino acids. Trimming took 0 bases from V and 1 from J, leaving 9 bases between them. CDR3 sequence: CASSEAPGTQETQYF. The CDR3 bases are TGTGCCAGCAGTGAAGCGCCGGGTACCCAAGAGACCCAGTACTTC.

J is TRBJ1-1 and V is TRBV5-1, with D unclear. Germline V lookup: CDR1 SGHRS, CDR2 YFSETQ. The CDR3 loop spans 14 amino acids. Trimming removed 0 bases at V and 2 bases at J, with 8 bases between. The CDR3 sequence is CASSLGPGNTEAFF. The CDR3 nucleotides are TGCGCCAGCAGCTTGGGGCCAGGAAACACTGAAGCTTTCTTT.

The chain employs TRBV5-1 and TRBJ1-1, with a possible D match to TRBD1 (6 bases). This CDR3 region has 15 residues. The germline V gene encodes CDR1 SGHRS and CDR2 YFSETQ. V was pared by 2 bases and J by 2 bases, with 13 bases between. The CDR3 protein is CASSFSTGTNTEAFF. DNA of the CDR3: TGCGCCAGCAGCTTCTCGACAGGCACTAACACTGAAGCTTTCTTT.

V usage is TRBV5-1 and J usage is TRBJ2-1; 7 bases align to TRBD1. Trimming at V came to 4 bases and at J to 3 bases, leaving 4 bases not matched to a gene. Germline assignment: CDR1 SGHRS and CDR2 YFSETQ. CDR3 length: 14 residues. The CDR3 sequence is CASSRGGDYNEQFF. The CDR3 coding sequence is TGCGCCAGCAGCCGAGGGGGCGACTACAATGAGCAGTTCTTC.

The genes are TRBV6-6 and TRBJ2-5; tentatively, D is TRBD2 (5 bases). The CDR3 totals 11 residues. Looked up from germline, CDR1 is MNHNY and CDR2 is SVGAGI (reference sequence). Trimming removed 6 bases at V and 5 bases at J, with 7 bases between. This CDR3 reads CASSRGETQYF. The CDR3 DNA reads TGTGCCAGCAGCCGAGGGGAGACCCAGTACTTC.